This T cell receptor beta chain appears in the sequencing data of a study of shared clonotypes between healthy human individuals. Nashville, Tennessee was home to all donors, each a Caucasian adult. The unsorted samples had around 100 million PBMCs used for genomic DNA. Genomic DNA (from each subset) was split evenly across several immunoSEQ plates. PBMC DNA, left unsorted, was sequenced on ten immunoSEQ deep assay plates. The protocol was immunoSEQ multiplex PCR, while the TCRdb copy is restricted to in-frame clones and leaves out a portion. The table lists some 470,000 clones, around 80% of them singletons. Germline assignment: CDR1 SGHNT and CDR2 YENEEA. The CDR3 runs to 14 residues. Trimming stripped 0 bases from V and 9 bases from J, with 12 bases between.

What was sequenced was PBMCs. This sequence was found in a woman aged 40 to 49 in good health. Some clones in this sample may be carry-over from other donors' samples. The genes are TRBV11-3 and TRBJ2-1; TRBD2 is a possible D gene (6 bases). The CDR3 here is CASSLDRERSEQFF. The CDR3 DNA follows: TGTGCCAGCAGCTTAGATCGGGAGAGGAGTGAGCAGTTCTTC.